The clone carrying this T cell receptor (beta chain) was seen a handful of times. This entry comes from a study of T-cell memory formation after mild COVID-19. Overall study: The study found TCR clusters largely donor specific.

MiXCR was run by TCRdb on the 5' RACE reads, yielding one entry per CDR3 protein. This table has 35,000 to 50,000 distinct CDR3 sequences, about 6.3% appearing once. The V and J ends lost 0 bases and 4 bases, in that order; junction bases with no gene match: 7. The CDR3 runs to 16 residues. Germline CDR1 SGHRS, CDR2 YFSETQ. This chain uses TRBV5-1 with TRBJ1-2; 9 bases map to TRBD1. Sequencing was performed on PBMCs or a T cell subset sorted from them (not recorded which). The sequence was collected from an adult who had mild COVID-19 (a few samples of this study predate the infection). Cell type and time point are not known. In DNA form, the CDR3 reads TGCGCCAGCAGCTTGGGACCACAGGGGGCAGGCTATGGCTACACCTTC. It encodes CASSLGPQGAGYGYTF.